This entry features one T cell receptor beta chain sequence. The sample carries other DNA sequences with the same CDR3. The PCR contained 60 Vbeta and 13 Jbeta primers. This table comes from immunoSEQ multiplex PCR, and its TCRdb copy is limited to in-frame clones, with some not included. The sample contains 180,000 or so clones, over 60% of which appear only once. The sample belongs to a study of cytomegalovirus exposure and HLA in healthy donors. Study details: Membership in the Caucasian-associated ancestry cluster was found for around 81% of nearly 400 genotyped donors.

The V gene lost 1 base and the J gene lost 1 base, with 4 bases spanning the gap. Germline lookup yields CDR1 MGHRA and CDR2 YSYEKL. This CDR3 has 14 residues. The rearrangement joins TRBV4-1 to TRBJ2-2, with D hard to call. Material for sequencing was PBMCs. The TCR comes from a man aged 45-65 years in good health and CMV-seropositive. CDR3 DNA: TGCGCCAGCAGCCAAGCCAGGAACACCGGGGAGCTGTTTTTT. It encodes CASSQARNTGELFF.